This is a list of T cell receptor beta chains from one sample in a study of T cell clones after liver transplantation. Assay: immunoSEQ multiplex PCR; the TCRdb copy retains only in-frame clones and omits some. The sample includes about 75,000 clones, 84% of them seen just once. Sequences were derived from CD4+ T cells from blood, sampled 48 to 50 months after liver transplant. The receptors come from a human patient who received a liver transplant. A subset of T cells may come from the graft donor. Both conserved end residues are part of each CDR3. The D gene is left open where the match is weak. A row's size may be missing; if present it is once, few, many or a size class.

j_call d_call v_call clone_size cdr3_aa cdr3_nt
TRBJ1-5 TRBD1 TRBV6-5 - CASSINDRAGQPQHF TGTGCCAGCAGTATTAACGACAGGGCAGGACAGCCCCAGCATTTT
TRBJ2-4 - TRBV7-9 - CASSLDGTNIQYF TGTGCCAGCAGCTTAGATGGGACAAACATTCAGTACTTC
TRBJ2-5 TRBD1 TRBV5-1 - CASRRTGDRETQYF TGCGCCAGCAGAAGGACAGGGGACAGGGAGACCCAGTACTTC
TRBJ2-1 - TRBV6-4 few CARPEGFNEQFF TGTGCCAGACCCGAAGGCTTCAATGAGCAGTTCTTC
TRBJ2-3 TRBD1 TRBV9 - CASSPTRGPGTDTQYF TGTGCCAGCAGCCCCACGAGGGGGCCAGGAACAGATACGCAGTATTTT
TRBJ1-2 - TRBV28 - CASSLRQTGYTF TGTGCCAGCAGTTTACGGCAGACCGGCTACACCTTC
TRBJ1-2 - TRBV29-1 - CSVGSSNYGYTF TGCAGCGTGGGCTCCTCTAACTATGGCTACACCTTC
TRBJ2-1 TRBD1 TRBV28 - CASSIGTGGKYEQFF TGTGCCAGCAGTATTGGGACAGGGGGCAAGTATGAGCAGTTCTTC
TRBJ1-5 TRBD1 TRBV28 - CASSSAGGGNQPQHF TGTGCCAGCAGTTCCGCAGGGGGCGGCAATCAGCCCCAGCATTTT
TRBJ1-3 - TRBV28 - CASSPRWGLRGNTIYF TGTGCCAGCAGCCCTCGTTGGGGCCTAAGAGGAAACACCATATATTTT
TRBJ1-2 TRBD1 TRBV30 - CAWSPGGYGYTF TGTGCCTGGAGCCCAGGGGGCTATGGCTACACCTTC
TRBJ1-2 TRBD1 TRBV6-5 - CASTSRDRASGYTF TGTGCCAGCACCTCCCGGGACAGGGCTTCCGGCTACACCTTC
TRBJ2-2 TRBD2 TRBV28 - CATERASGNTGELFF TGTGCCACAGAAAGGGCTAGCGGAAACACCGGGGAGCTGTTTTTT
TRBJ2-2 - TRBV29-1 - CSAHPGSNTGELFF TGCAGCGCCCACCCGGGGTCGAACACCGGGGAGCTGTTTTTT
TRBJ2-7 - TRBV27 - CASSYERDYEQYF TGTGCCAGCAGTTACGAACGTGACTACGAGCAGTACTTC
TRBJ2-5 - TRBV7-9 - CASSLGVAWETQYF TGTGCCAGCAGCTTAGGAGTAGCATGGGAGACCCAGTACTTC
TRBJ2-2 - TRBV7-6 - CASSLSVNTGELFF TGTGCCAGCAGCTTATCTGTGAACACCGGGGAGCTGTTTTTT
TRBJ2-1 TRBD2 TRBV29-1 - CSVEKSGGAGNEQFF TGCAGCGTTGAAAAGAGCGGGGGGGCTGGCAATGAGCAGTTCTTC
TRBJ2-7 TRBD1 TRBV10-3 - CAINGQGSYEQYF TGTGCCATCAATGGACAGGGGAGCTACGAGCAGTACTTC
TRBJ2-2 TRBD1 TRBV5-4 - CASSEGAAGELFF TGTGCCAGCAGCGAGGGGGCCGCCGGGGAGCTGTTTTTT
TRBJ1-1 - TRBV28 - CASISNLEAFF TGTGCCAGCATCAGTAACCTAGAAGCTTTCTTT
TRBJ2-1 TRBD2 TRBV7-2 - CASSLAPRGGRPRKQFF TGTGCCAGCAGCTTAGCGCCCCGGGGGGGCCGTCCCCGGAAGCAGTTCTTC
TRBJ2-3 - TRBV29-1 - CSVEGGGRDRFITDTQYF TGCAGCGTTGAAGGGGGGGGGCGAGACAGGTTCATCACAGATACGCAGTATTTT
TRBJ2-7 TRBD1 TRBV18 - CASSPTRGTDGRGQQYF TGTGCCAGCTCACCAACCCGTGGGACAGACGGCCGAGGGCAGCAGTACTTC
TRBJ2-7 TRBD1 TRBV7-2 - CASSLNQGAGEQYF TGTGCCAGCAGCTTGAATCAGGGGGCTGGCGAGCAGTACTTC
TRBJ2-2 TRBD2 TRBV25-1 - CARAGTSGTGELFF TGTGCCAGGGCCGGGACTAGCGGTACCGGGGAGCTGTTTTTT
TRBJ1-4 - TRBV5-4 few CASSFSRSNEKLFF TGTGCCAGCAGCTTCTCCAGGTCTAATGAAAAACTGTTTTTT
TRBJ1-1 - TRBV7-3 - CASSFGGLDREAFF TGTGCCAGCAGCTTTGGCGGGTTAGACAGGGAAGCTTTCTTT
TRBJ1-3 - TRBV13 - CASSLIQPLSGNTIYF TGTGCCAGCAGCTTAATACAGCCACTCTCTGGAAACACCATATATTTT